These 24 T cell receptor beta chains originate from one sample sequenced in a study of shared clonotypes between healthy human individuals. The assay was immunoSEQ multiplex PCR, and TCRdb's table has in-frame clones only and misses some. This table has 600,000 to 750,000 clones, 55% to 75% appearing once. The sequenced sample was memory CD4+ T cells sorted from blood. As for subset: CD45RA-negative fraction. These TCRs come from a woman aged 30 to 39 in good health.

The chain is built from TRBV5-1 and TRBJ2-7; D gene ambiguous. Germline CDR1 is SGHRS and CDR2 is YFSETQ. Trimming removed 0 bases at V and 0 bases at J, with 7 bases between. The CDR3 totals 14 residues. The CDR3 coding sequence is TGCGCCAGCAGCTTGGAAGGGAACTCCTACGAGCAGTACTTC. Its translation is CASSLEGNSYEQYF.

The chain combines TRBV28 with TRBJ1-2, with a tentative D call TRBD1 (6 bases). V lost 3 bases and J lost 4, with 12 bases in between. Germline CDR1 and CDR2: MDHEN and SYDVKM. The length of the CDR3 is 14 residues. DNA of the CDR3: TGTGCCAGCAGTTTTGGTAGGGGGTTCTATGGCTACACCTTC. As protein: CASSFGRGFYGYTF.

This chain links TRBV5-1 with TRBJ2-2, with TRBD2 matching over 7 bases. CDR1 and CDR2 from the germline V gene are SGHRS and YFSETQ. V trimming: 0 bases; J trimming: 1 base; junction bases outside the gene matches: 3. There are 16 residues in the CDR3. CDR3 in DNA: TGCGCCAGCAGCTTGGCCGCTAGCGGGAACACCGGGGAGCTGTTTTTT. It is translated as CASSLAASGNTGELFF.

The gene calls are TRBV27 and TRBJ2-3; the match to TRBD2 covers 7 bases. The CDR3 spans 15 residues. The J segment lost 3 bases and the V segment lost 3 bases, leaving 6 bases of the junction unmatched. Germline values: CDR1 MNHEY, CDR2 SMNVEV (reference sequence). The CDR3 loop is CASSFLTGGTDTQYF. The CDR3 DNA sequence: TGTGCCAGCAGTTTTCTTACGGGAGGTACAGATACGCAGTATTTT.

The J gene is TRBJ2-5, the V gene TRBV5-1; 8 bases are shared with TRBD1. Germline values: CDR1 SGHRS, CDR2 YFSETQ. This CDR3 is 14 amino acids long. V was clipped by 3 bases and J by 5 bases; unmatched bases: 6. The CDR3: CASSWQGARETQYF. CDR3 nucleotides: TGCGCCAGCAGCTGGCAGGGGGCGCGGGAGACCCAGTACTTC.

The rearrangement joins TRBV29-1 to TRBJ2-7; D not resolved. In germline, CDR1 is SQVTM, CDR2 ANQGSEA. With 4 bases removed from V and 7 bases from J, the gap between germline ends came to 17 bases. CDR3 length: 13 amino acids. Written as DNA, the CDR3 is TGCAGCGTTGGTAAGGGTCCTGGGGAAGAGCAGTACTTC. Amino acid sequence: CSVGKGPGEEQYF.

The CDR3 here is CASSLRQLAGSTGELFF. The CDR3 nucleotides read TGTGCCAGCAGTTTACGGCAGCTAGCGGGATCCACCGGGGAGCTGTTTTTT. The chain carries TRBV28 and TRBJ2-2, with 9 bases fitting TRBD2. J lost 4 bases, V lost 2 bases, and 8 bases had no gene match. Germline lookup yields CDR1 MDHEN and CDR2 SYDVKM. The CDR3 sequence is 17 residues long.

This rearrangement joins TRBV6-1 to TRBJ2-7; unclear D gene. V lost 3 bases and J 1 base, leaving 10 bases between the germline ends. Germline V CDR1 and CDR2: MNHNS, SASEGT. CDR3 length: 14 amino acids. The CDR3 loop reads CASSEPGVSYEQYF. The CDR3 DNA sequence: TGTGCCAGCAGTGAGCCCGGAGTTTCCTACGAGCAGTACTTC.

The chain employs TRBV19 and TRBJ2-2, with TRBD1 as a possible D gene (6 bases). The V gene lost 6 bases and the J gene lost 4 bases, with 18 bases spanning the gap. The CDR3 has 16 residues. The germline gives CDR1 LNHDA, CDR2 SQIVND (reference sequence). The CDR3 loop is CASRMGQGLRTGELFF. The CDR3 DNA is TGTGCCAGTAGAATGGGCCAGGGGCTCCGCACCGGGGAGCTGTTTTTT.

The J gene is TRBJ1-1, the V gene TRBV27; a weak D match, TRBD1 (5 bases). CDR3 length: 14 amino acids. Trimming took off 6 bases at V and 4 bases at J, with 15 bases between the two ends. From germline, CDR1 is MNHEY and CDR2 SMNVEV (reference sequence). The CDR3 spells CASRMGRLGTEAFF. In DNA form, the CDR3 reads TGTGCCAGCAGGATGGGGCGTCTGGGCACTGAAGCTTTCTTT.

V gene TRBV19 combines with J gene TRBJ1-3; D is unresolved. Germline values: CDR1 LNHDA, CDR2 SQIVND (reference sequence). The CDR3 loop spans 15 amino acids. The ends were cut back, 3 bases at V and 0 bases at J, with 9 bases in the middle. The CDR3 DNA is TGTGCCAGTAGTATTTCCGGGAGCTCTGGAAACACCATATATTTT. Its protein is CASSISGSSGNTIYF. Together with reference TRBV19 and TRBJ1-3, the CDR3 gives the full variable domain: DGGITQSPKYLFRKEGQNVTLSCEQNLNHDAMYWYRQDPGQGLRLIYYSQIVNDFQKGDIAEGYSVSREKKESFPLTVTSAQKNPTAFYLCASSISGSSGNTIYFGEGSWLTVV.

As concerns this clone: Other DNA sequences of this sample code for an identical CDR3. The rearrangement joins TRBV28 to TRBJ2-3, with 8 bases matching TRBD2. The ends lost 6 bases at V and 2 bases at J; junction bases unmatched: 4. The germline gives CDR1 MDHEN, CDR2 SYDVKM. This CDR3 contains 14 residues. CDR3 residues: CASRLAGITDTQYF. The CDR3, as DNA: TGTGCCAGCAGGCTAGCGGGTATCACAGATACGCAGTATTTT.

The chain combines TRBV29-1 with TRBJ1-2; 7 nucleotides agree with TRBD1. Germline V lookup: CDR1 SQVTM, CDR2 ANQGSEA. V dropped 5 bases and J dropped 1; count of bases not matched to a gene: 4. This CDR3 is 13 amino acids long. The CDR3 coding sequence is TGCAGCGTTCGCCAGGGGGGTAACTATGGCTACACCTTC. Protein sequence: CSVRQGGNYGYTF.

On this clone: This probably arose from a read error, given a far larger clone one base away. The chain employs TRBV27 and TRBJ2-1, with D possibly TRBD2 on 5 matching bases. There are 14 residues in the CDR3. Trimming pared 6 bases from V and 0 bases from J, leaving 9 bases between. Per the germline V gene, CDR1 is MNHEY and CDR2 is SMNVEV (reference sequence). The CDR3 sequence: CASSSRDSYNEQFF. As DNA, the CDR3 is TGTGCCAGCAGCTCCCGGGACTCCTACAATGAGCAGTTCTTC.

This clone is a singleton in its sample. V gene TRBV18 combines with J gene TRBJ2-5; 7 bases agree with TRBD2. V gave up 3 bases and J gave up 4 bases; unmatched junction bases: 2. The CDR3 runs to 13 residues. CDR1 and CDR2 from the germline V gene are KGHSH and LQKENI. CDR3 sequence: CASSPIAGETQYF. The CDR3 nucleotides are TGTGCCAGCTCACCCATAGCGGGAGAGACCCAGTACTTC.

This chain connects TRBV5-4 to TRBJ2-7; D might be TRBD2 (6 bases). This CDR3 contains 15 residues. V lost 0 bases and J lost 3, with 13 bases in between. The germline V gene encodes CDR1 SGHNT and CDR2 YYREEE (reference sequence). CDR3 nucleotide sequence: TGTGCCAGCAGCTTGGCCTCGCGGGAAAGCTACGAGCAGTACTTC. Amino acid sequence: CASSLASRESYEQYF.

Here the CDR3 DNA reads TGTGCCAGCAGCTTAGTTAGCGGGGACCCCTCCTACGAGCAGTACTTC. Translation: CASSLVSGDPSYEQYF. V gene TRBV11-2 combines with J gene TRBJ2-7, with 8 bases lining up with TRBD2. V lost 1 base and J lost 0; bases outside the gene matches: 5. The CDR3 sequence is 16 residues long. From germline, CDR1 is SGHAT and CDR2 FQNNGV.

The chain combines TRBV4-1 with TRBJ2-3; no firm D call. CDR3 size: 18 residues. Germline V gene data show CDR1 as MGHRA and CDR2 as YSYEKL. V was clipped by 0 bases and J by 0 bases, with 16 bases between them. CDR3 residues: CASSQEIWAKISTDTQYF. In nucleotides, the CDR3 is TGCGCCAGCAGCCAAGAAATTTGGGCGAAAATTAGCACAGATACGCAGTATTTT.

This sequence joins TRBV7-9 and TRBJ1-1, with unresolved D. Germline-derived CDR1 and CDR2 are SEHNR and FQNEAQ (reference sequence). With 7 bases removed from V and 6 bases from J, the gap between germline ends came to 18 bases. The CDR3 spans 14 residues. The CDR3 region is CASNLWGTGSEAFF. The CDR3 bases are TGTGCCAGCAACCTCTGGGGTACCGGGTCTGAAGCTTTCTTT.

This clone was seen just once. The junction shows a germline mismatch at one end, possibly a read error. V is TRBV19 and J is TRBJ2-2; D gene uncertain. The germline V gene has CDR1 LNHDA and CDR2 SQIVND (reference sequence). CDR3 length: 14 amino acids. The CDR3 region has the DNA TGTGCCAGTGGAGTATCAGTTAACACCGGCGAGCTGTTTTTT. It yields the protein CASGVSVNTGELFF.

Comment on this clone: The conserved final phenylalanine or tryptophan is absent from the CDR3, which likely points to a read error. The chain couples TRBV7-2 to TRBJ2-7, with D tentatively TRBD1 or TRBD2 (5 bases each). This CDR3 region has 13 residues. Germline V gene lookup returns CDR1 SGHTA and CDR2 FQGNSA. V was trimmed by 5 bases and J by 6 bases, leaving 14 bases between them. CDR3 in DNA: TGTGCCAGCAGCCCCCACCCGAGGGGCGAGCAGTACCTC. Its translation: CASSPHPRGEQYL.

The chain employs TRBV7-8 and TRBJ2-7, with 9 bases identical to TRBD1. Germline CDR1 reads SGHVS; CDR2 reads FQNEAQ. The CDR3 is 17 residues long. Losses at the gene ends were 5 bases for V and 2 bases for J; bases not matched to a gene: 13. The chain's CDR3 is CASSPPIRDRETYEQYF. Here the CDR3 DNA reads TGTGCCAGCAGCCCACCCATCCGGGACAGGGAAACCTACGAGCAGTACTTC.

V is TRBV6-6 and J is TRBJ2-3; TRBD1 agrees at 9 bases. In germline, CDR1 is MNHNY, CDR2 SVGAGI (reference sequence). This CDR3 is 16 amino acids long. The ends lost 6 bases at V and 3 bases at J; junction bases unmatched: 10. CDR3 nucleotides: TGTGCCAGCAGCCGAGGGACAGGGCCACGGACAGATACGCAGTATTTT. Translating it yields CASSRGTGPRTDTQYF.

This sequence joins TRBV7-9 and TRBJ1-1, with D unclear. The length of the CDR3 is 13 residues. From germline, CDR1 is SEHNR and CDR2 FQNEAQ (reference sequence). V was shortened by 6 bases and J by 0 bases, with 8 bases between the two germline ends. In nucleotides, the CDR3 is TGTGCCAGCAGGTACGAGATGAACACTGAAGCTTTCTTT. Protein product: CASRYEMNTEAFF.